These T cell receptor beta chains were read from a single sample in a study of CD8 T cells in Susac syndrome. MiXCR, run by TCRdb on the immunoSEQ multiplex PCR reads, gives a single entry per CDR3 protein. The data contain under 350,000 distinct CDR3 sequences, about 90% of them singletons. Sequencing was carried out using CD4+ T cells from PBMCs. Every receptor here comes from a human donor with multiple sclerosis. Each CDR3 is given with its conserved first and last residue. D genes are given only for firm matches. Clone size appears in some rows only: once, few, many, or a class for an expanded clone.

j_call	clone_size	v_call	d_call	cdr3_aa	cdr3_nt
TRBJ2-5	-	TRBV28	-	CASSFSLGRYQETQYF	TGTGCCAGCAGTTTTTCTCTGGGGAGGTACCAAGAGACCCAGTACTTC
TRBJ2-7	-	TRBV7-9	TRBD2	CASSQGSSGVEQYF	TGTGCCAGCAGCCAAGGATCTAGCGGGGTCGAGCAGTACTTC
TRBJ1-1	-	TRBV5-6	-	CASSLRWVTEAFF	TGTGCCAGCAGCTTGCGCTGGGTAACTGAAGCTTTCTTT
TRBJ2-5	-	TRBV7-8	-	CASSLARLDSKETQYF	TGTGCCAGCAGCTTAGCGAGACTAGACTCCAAAGAGACCCAGTACTTC
TRBJ1-3	-	TRBV7-9	-	CASSFRGISGDTIYF	TGTGCCAGCAGCTTTCGGGGAATATCCGGAGACACCATATATTTT
TRBJ1-2	-	TRBV30	-	CAWSLGTSYGYTF	TGTGCCTGGAGCCTAGGGACGAGCTATGGCTACACCTTC
TRBJ2-1	-	TRBV25-1	-	CASSDVGIERYNEQFF	TGTGCCAGCAGTGATGTCGGGATAGAACGCTACAATGAGCAGTTCTTC
TRBJ1-2	-	TRBV5-8	-	CASSLVPGIGYGYTF	TGTGCCAGCAGCTTGGTTCCAGGGATCGGCTATGGCTACACCTTC
TRBJ1-3	-	TRBV7-6	-	CASSSSLFMDSGNTIYF	TGTGCCAGCAGCTCGAGCCTGTTTATGGACTCTGGAAACACCATATATTTT
TRBJ1-1	-	TRBV29-1	-	CSVVVTGRNTEAFF	TGCAGCGTTGTGGTGACAGGACGGAACACTGAAGCTTTCTTT
TRBJ1-2	-	TRBV5-5	TRBD1	CASNPDRGVGYGYTF	TGTGCCAGCAACCCCGACAGGGGGGTAGGCTATGGCTACACCTTC
TRBJ2-1	-	TRBV29-1	-	CSVSRAVGNEQFF	TGCAGCGTCTCACGCGCGGTAGGAAATGAGCAGTTCTTC
TRBJ2-2	-	TRBV2	-	CASSARITGELFF	TGTGCCAGCAGTGCACGGATCACCGGGGAGCTGTTTTTT
TRBJ2-1	-	TRBV9	-	CASSVAGRQPNEQFF	TGTGCCAGCAGCGTAGCAGGGCGGCAGCCCAATGAGCAGTTCTTC
TRBJ1-4	once	TRBV12-3/TRBV12-4	TRBD1	CASSFATGQGEKLFF	TGTGCCAGCAGTTTTGCGACAGGGCAAGGTGAAAAACTGTTTTTT
TRBJ1-4	-	TRBV5-1	-	CASSPFREHATNEKLFF	TGCGCCAGCAGTCCCTTTCGTGAACACGCAACTAATGAAAAACTGTTTTTT
TRBJ1-1	-	TRBV29-1	-	CSGARGGTEAFF	TGCAGCGGGGCCCGGGGAGGAACTGAAGCTTTCTTT
TRBJ2-3	-	TRBV2	-	CASDALSTDTQYF	TGTGCCTCGGATGCCCTTAGCACAGATACGCAGTATTTT
TRBJ1-1	-	TRBV24-1	TRBD1	CATSDGTGVGTEAFF	TGTGCCACCAGTGACGGGACAGGCGTAGGCACTGAAGCTTTCTTT
TRBJ2-2	-	TRBV20-1	TRBD1	CSARDPSKRQGRTGELFF	TGCAGTGCTAGAGACCCATCAAAAAGACAGGGGAGGACCGGGGAGCTGTTTTTT
TRBJ1-1	-	TRBV11-1	-	CASSLNPGGNTEAFF	TGTGCCAGCAGCTTAAATCCGGGGGGGAACACTGAAGCTTTCTTT
TRBJ2-7	-	TRBV2	TRBD2	CASDLRREAYEQYF	TGTGCCAGCGATCTTCGACGGGAGGCCTACGAGCAGTACTTC
TRBJ1-2	-	TRBV20-1	TRBD1	CSAVGTGVPGYTF	TGCAGTGCTGTTGGGACAGGGGTCCCTGGCTACACCTTC
TRBJ2-1	-	TRBV4-3	-	CASSQDGGDNEQFF	TGCGCCAGCAGCCAAGATGGCGGAGACAATGAGCAGTTCTTC
TRBJ1-1	few	TRBV7-9	TRBD1	CASSPGQGYTEAFF	TGTGCCAGCAGCCCGGGACAGGGGTACACTGAAGCTTTCTTT
TRBJ2-2	-	TRBV28	-	CASSYQGGGTPGSCFF	-
TRBJ1-1	-	TRBV20-1	-	CSASLERNTEAFF	TGCAGTGCTAGTTTGGAACGGAACACTGAAGCTTTCTTT
TRBJ2-7	-	TRBV7-3	-	CASSSGREYEQYF	TGTGCCAGCAGCTCAGGGAGAGAGTACGAGCAGTACTTC
TRBJ1-1	-	TRBV5-1	TRBD1	CASSWGDRGLTEAFF	TGCGCCAGCAGCTGGGGGGACAGGGGGCTAACTGAAGCTTTCTTT
TRBJ2-6	-	TRBV7-9	TRBD1	CASSPGTGFYWARANVLTF	TGTGCCAGCAGCCCGGGGACAGGTTTTTACTGGGCGAGGGCCAACGTCCTGACTTTC
TRBJ2-2	-	TRBV28	-	CAMKPKNTGELFF	TGTGCCATGAAACCCAAGAACACCGGGGAGCTGTTTTTT
TRBJ1-1	-	TRBV5-6	-	CASSLRGRRTEAFF	TGTGCCAGCAGCCTCCGGGGTCGCAGAACTGAAGCTTTCTTT
TRBJ2-5	-	TRBV24-1	-	CATSDLGGTGETQYF	TGTGCCACCAGTGATTTGGGGGGAACGGGGGAGACCCAGTACTTC
TRBJ2-3	few	TRBV20-1	TRBD2	CSAGGTTSTDTQYF	TGCAGTGCTGGAGGGACTACCAGCACAGATACGCAGTATTTT
TRBJ1-2	once	TRBV7-9	-	CASSHVKMLVGYTF	TGTGCCAGCAGCCACGTAAAAATGCTAGTGGGCTACACCTTC
TRBJ2-3	-	TRBV5-8	TRBD2	CASSLAGGRDTQYF	TGTGCCAGCAGCTTAGCGGGGGGCCGGGATACGCAGTATTTT
TRBJ1-4	-	TRBV5-1	-	CASSLVVSGAGEKLFF	TGCGCCAGCAGCTTGGTCGTTTCGGGGGCAGGTGAAAAACTGTTTTTT
TRBJ2-7	few	TRBV7-2	-	CASSLPPTYEQYF	TGTGCCAGCAGCTTACCCCCTACCTACGAGCAGTACTTC
TRBJ2-1	-	TRBV7-2	-	CASSLVPETTYNEQFF	TGTGCCAGCAGCTTAGTTCCCGAGACAACGTACAATGAGCAGTTCTTC
TRBJ2-5	-	TRBV2	-	CASSEAPQGGETQYF	TGTGCCAGCAGTGAAGCGCCCCAGGGTGGAGAGACCCAGTACTTC
TRBJ1-2	-	TRBV11-3	-	CASSPAEYGTGGYGYTF	TGTGCCAGCAGCCCCGCGGAATACGGGACGGGGGGATATGGCTACACCTTC
TRBJ1-2	-	TRBV20-1	-	CSAREVGGSYGYTF	TGCAGTGCTAGAGAGGTGGGGGGGTCCTATGGCTACACCTTC
TRBJ2-5	-	TRBV5-1	-	CASSLGAAGYQETQYF	TGCGCCAGCAGCTTGGGTGCGGCCGGTTACCAAGAGACCCAGTACTTC
TRBJ1-2	-	TRBV30	-	CAWTQAIVGGYGYTF	TGTGCCTGGACCCAAGCGATTGTGGGCGGATATGGCTACACCTTC
TRBJ1-2	-	TRBV27	-	CASSLYRNYGYTF	TGTGCCAGCAGTTTGTACAGGAACTATGGCTACACCTTC
TRBJ2-1	-	TRBV23-1	-	CASSHHTSPPGYNEQFF	TGCGCCAGCAGTCACCACACCTCCCCCCCAGGCTACAATGAGCAGTTCTTC
TRBJ2-4	-	TRBV7-2	TRBD2	CASSVSGGSGKNIQYF	TGTGCCAGCAGTGTTTCGGGAGGCAGTGGCAAAAACATTCAGTACTTC
TRBJ2-3	-	TRBV12-3/TRBV12-4	-	CASSFRPGAQVITDTQYF	TGTGCCAGCAGTTTCCGACCAGGGGCCCAGGTCATCACAGATACGCAGTATTTT